The rows below give T cell receptor beta chains drawn from one sample of a study of early T cells in non-severe SARS-CoV-2 infection. Using its own MiXCR run on the 5' RACE reads, TCRdb lists one record per CDR3 protein. The sample holds around 80,000 distinct CDR3 sequences, roughly 12% seen once. Material for sequencing was whole blood. The receptors originated from an adult who was a healthcare worker with PCR-confirmed SARS-CoV-2 infection or an uninfected control (not recorded which). Both conserved end residues are part of each CDR3. D genes are given only for firm matches. Size values are once, few and many counts, or a class for expanded clones, and some rows have none.

TRBJ2-1	TRBD2	few	TRBV6-5	CASYRGGGEQFF	TGTGCCAGCTACCGGGGGGGCGGAGAGCAGTTCTTC
TRBJ2-1	TRBD1	many	TRBV29-1	CSVLDRGYNEQFF	TGCAGCGTTCTGGACAGGGGCTACAATGAGCAGTTCTTC
TRBJ2-7	.	.	TRBV28	CASSSPGVGGYEQYF	TGTGCCAGCAGTTCCCCCGGGGTAGGGGGCTACGAGCAGTACTTC
TRBJ2-1	.	many	TRBV18	CASSPRRGGTTYNEQFF	TGTGCCAGCTCACCGCGAAGGGGGGGCACAACCTACAATGAGCAGTTCTTC
TRBJ1-2	TRBD1	few	TRBV29-1	CSAGTGLYGYTF	TGCAGCGCTGGGACAGGACTGTATGGCTACACCTTC
TRBJ1-1	.	few	TRBV15	CATSSQWGAEAFF	TGTGCCACCAGCAGCCAGTGGGGGGCTGAAGCTTTCTTT
TRBJ2-6	TRBD1	few	TRBV6-5	CASSYQQGTNVLTF	TGTGCCAGCAGTTACCAACAGGGGACCAACGTCCTGACTTTC
TRBJ2-1	.	.	TRBV6-5	CASRTTGRDEQFF	TGTGCCAGCAGAACAACAGGCAGAGATGAGCAGTTCTTC
TRBJ2-7	.	many	TRBV28	CASSLAGELSYEQYF	TGTGCCAGCAGTTTAGCAGGGGAACTCTCCTACGAGCAGTACTTC
TRBJ2-1	TRBD2	.	TRBV28	CASRVAGGPINEFF	TGTGCCAGCAGAGTAGCGGGAGGGCCCATTAATGAGTTCTTC
TRBJ1-2	.	.	TRBV18	CASSPGKGVFNYGYTF	TGTGCCAGCTCCCCAGGGAAGGGGGTTTTCAACTATGGCTACACCTTC
TRBJ2-1	.	few	TRBV6-2/TRBV6-3	CASRPGPNEQFF	TGTGCCAGCAGGCCGGGACCCAATGAGCAGTTCTTC
TRBJ1-5	TRBD1	many	TRBV28	CASSSTGTGVQPQHF	TGTGCCAGCAGCTCTACCGGGACAGGGGTTCAGCCCCAGCATTTT
TRBJ2-3	.	many	TRBV7-3	CASSFGYGDTQYF	TGTGCCAGCAGCTTTGGTTATGGGGATACGCAGTATTTT